The clone carrying this T cell receptor (beta chain) was detected ten times or more. Its specificity is unknown. Using RNA transcripts as the source, TCR beta CDR3 regions were amplified. With the HTBI primer set, the TCR CDR3 went through a first round of RT-PCR. Each CDR3 protein is one row after TCRdb ran MiXCR on the multiplex PCR reads. The sample lists more than 550,000 distinct CDR3 sequences; around a sixth were seen once. This sample stems from a study of T cells in Graves' hyperthyroidism and ophthalmopathy. Notes on the study in general: A median roughly 6.6 months before onset, the model predicted ophthalmopathy. In the analysis, a 13 V-J model separated ophthalmopathy from stable hyperthyroidism.

The origin of this receptor is a woman between 50 and 59 years old with Graves' hyperthyroidism that later progressed to Graves' ophthalmopathy. Sequencing was performed on blood.

The CDR3 bases are TGTGCCAGCAGCTTGGGGGGCAGCGGCGGGGAGCTGTTTTTT. Translated: CASSLGGSGGELFF. The chain is built from TRBV7-2 and TRBJ2-2; D assignment may be TRBD1 or TRBD2 (6 bases each). There are 14 residues in the CDR3. Trimming cost V 3 bases and J 7 bases, with 12 bases left between them. The germline CDR1 and CDR2 sequences are SGHTA and FQGNSA.